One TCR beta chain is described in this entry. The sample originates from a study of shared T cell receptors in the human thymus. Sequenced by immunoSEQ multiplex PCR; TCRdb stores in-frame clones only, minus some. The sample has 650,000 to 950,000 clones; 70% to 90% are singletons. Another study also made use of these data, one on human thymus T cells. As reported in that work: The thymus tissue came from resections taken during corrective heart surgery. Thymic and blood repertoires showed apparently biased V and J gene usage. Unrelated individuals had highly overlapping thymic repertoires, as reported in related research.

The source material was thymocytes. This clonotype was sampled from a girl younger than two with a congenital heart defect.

CDR3 sequence (DNA): TGTGCCAGCAGGCGGACTACCAATGAGCAGTTCTTC. Amino acids: CASRRTTNEQFF. The V and J genes are TRBV6-1 and TRBJ2-1; D might be TRBD2 (6 bases). The CDR3 extends over 12 amino acids. Trimming pared 6 bases from V and 6 bases from J, leaving 9 bases between. Looked up from germline, CDR1 is MNHNS and CDR2 is SASEGT.